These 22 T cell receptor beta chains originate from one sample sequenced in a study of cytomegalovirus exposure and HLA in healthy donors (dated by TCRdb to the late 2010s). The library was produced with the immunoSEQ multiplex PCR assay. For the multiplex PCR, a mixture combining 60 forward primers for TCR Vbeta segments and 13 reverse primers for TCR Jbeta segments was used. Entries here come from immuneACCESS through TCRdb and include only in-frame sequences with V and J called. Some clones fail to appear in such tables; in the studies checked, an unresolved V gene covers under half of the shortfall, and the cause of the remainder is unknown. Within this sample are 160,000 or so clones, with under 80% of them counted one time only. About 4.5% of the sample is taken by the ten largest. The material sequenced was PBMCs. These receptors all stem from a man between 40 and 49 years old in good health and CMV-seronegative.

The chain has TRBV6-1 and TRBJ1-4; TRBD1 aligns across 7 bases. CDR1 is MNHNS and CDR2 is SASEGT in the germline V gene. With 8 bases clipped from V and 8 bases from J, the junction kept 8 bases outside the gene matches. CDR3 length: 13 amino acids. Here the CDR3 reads CASVATGREKLFF. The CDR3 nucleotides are TGTGCCAGCGTCGCGACAGGGAGGGAAAAACTGTTTTTT.

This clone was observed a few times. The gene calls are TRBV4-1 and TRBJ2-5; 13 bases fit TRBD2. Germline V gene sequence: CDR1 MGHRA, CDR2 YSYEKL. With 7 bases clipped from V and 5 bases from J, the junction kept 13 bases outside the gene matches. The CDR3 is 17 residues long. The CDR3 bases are TGCGCCAGCAAAAGTCTCCCTTGGACTAGCGGGGGTGAGACCCAGTACTTC. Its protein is CASKSLPWTSGGETQYF.

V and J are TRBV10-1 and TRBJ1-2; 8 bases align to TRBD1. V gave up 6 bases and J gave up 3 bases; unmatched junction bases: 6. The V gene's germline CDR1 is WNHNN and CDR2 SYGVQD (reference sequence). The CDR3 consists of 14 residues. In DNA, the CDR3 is TGCGCCAGCAGGTGGGGACAGGTAGACTATGGCTACACCTTC. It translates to CASRWGQVDYGYTF.

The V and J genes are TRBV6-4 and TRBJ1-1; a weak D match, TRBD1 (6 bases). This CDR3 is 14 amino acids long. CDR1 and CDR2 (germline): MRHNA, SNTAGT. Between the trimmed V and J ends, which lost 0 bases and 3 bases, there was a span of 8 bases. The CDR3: CASSDSDSHTEAFF. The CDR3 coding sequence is TGTGCCAGCAGTGACTCGGACAGCCACACTGAAGCTTTCTTT.

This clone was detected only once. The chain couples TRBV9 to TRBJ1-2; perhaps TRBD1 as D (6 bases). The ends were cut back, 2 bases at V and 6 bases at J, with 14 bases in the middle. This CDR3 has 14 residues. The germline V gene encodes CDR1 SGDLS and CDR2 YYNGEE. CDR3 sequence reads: CASSVGARGNGYTF. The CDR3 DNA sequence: TGTGCCAGCAGCGTGGGGGCCAGGGGAAATGGCTACACCTTC.

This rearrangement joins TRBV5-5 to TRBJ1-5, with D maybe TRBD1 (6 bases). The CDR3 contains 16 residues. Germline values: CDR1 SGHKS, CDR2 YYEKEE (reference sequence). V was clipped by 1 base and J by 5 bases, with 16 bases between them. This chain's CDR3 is CASSLWILDRDQPQHF. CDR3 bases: TGTGCCAGCAGCTTGTGGATTTTGGACAGAGATCAGCCCCAGCATTTT.

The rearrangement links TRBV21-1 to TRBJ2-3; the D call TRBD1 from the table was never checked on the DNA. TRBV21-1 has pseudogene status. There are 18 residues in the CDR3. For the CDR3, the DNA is TGTGCCAGCAGCATTACATCTGCGGGACAGTTATCAGCAGATACGCAGTATTTT. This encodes CASSITSAGQLSADTQYF.

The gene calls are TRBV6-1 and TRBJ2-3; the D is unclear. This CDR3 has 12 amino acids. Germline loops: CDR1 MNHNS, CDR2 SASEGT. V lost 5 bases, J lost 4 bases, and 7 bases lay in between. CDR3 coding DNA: TGTGCCAGCAGTCTTATCTCAGATACGCAGTATTTT. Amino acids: CASSLISDTQYF.

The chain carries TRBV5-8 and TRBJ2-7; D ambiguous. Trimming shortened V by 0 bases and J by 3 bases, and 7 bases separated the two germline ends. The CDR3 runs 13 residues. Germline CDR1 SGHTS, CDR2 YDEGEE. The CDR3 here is CASSLGTFYEQYF. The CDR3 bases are TGTGCCAGCAGCTTGGGTACATTCTACGAGCAGTACTTC.

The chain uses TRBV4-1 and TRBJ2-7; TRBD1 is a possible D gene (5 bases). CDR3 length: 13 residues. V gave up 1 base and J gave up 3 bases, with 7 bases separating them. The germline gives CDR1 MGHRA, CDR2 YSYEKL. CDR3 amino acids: CASSQVGHYEQYF. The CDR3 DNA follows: TGCGCCAGCAGCCAAGTGGGGCACTACGAGCAGTACTTC.

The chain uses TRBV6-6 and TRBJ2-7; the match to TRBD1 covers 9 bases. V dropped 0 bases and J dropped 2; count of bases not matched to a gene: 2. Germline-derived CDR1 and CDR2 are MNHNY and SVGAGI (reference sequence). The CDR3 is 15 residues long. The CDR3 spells CASSYSGQGPYEQYF. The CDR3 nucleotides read TGTGCCAGCAGTTACTCGGGACAGGGACCCTACGAGCAGTACTTC.

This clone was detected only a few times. The CDR3 DNA reads TGTGCCATCAGTCCCGGGACAGGCTTCACAGATACGCAGTATTTT. Translation: CAISPGTGFTDTQYF. The V and J genes are TRBV10-3 and TRBJ2-3; 8 positions match TRBD1. With 5 bases clipped from V and 2 bases from J, the junction kept 6 bases outside the gene matches. The germline V gene has CDR1 ENHRY and CDR2 SYGVKD. This CDR3 contains 15 residues.

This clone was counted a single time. The CDR3 reads CASSLRLGQGPYEQYF. DNA for the CDR3: TGTGCCAGCAGTTTAAGACTGGGACAGGGGCCGTACGAGCAGTACTTC. The J gene is TRBJ2-7, the V gene TRBV27, with TRBD1 matching 10 bases. CDR1 MNHEY and CDR2 SMNVEV come from the germline V gene (reference sequence). With V trimmed by 2 bases and J by 4 bases, 8 bases remained unmatched. This CDR3 is 16 amino acids long.

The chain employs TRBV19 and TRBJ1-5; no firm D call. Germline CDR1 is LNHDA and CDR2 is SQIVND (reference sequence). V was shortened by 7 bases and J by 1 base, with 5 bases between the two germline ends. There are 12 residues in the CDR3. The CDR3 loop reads CASTVSNQPQHF. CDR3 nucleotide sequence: TGTGCCAGTACAGTGAGCAATCAGCCCCAGCATTTT.

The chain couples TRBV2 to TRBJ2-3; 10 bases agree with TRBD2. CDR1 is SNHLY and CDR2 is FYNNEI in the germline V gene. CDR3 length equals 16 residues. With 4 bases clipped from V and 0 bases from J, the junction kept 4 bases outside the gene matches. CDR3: CASSAQTSGSTDTQYF. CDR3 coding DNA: TGTGCCAGCAGTGCTCAGACTAGCGGGAGCACAGATACGCAGTATTTT.

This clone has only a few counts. In nucleotides, the CDR3 is TGCGCCAGCAGCTTTACGGGGGAGTACCAAGAGACCCAGTACTTC. Translating it yields CASSFTGEYQETQYF. This chain links TRBV5-1 with TRBJ2-5, with D perhaps matching TRBD2 (6 bases). The CDR3 runs 15 residues. Germline V lookup: CDR1 SGHRS, CDR2 YFSETQ. V shed 2 bases and J shed 0 bases, with 11 bases lying between them.

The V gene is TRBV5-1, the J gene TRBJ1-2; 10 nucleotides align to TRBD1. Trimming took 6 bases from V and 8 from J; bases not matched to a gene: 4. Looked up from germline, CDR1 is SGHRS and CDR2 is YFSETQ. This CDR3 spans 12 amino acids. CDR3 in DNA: TGCGCCAGCACAACGGGACAGGGGGGCTACACCTTC. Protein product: CASTTGQGGYTF.

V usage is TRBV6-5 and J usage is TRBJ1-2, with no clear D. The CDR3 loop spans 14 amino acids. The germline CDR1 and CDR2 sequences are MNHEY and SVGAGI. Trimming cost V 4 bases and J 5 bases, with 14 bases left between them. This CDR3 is CASSSGRRPYGYTF. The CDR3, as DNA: TGTGCCAGCAGTTCTGGGAGAAGACCGTATGGCTACACCTTC.

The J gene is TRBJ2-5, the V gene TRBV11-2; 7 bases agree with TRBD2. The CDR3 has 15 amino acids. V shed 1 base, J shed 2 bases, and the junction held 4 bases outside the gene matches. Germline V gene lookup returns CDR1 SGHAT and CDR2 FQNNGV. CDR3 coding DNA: TGTGCCAGCAGCTTAGGGGGGGGAGAGCAAGAGACCCAGTACTTC. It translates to CASSLGGGEQETQYF.

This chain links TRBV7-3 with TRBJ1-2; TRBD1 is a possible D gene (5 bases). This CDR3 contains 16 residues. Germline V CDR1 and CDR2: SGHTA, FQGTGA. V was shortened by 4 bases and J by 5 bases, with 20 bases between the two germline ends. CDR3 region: CASSSSPQGLGYGYTF. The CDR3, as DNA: TGTGCCAGCAGCTCAAGCCCCCAGGGTCTAGGGTATGGCTACACCTTC.

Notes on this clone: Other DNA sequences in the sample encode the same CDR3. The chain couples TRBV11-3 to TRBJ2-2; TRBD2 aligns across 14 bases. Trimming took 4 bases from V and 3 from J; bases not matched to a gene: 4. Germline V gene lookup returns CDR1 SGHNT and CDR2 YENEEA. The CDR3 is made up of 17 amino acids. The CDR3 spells CASSSGLAGGYTGELFF. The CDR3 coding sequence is TGTGCCAGCAGCTCCGGACTAGCGGGGGGATACACCGGGGAGCTGTTTTTT.

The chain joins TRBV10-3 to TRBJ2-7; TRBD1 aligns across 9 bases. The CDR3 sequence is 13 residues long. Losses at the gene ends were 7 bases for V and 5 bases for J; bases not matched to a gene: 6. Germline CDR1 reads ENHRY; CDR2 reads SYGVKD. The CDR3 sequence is CAIKGQGVNEQYF. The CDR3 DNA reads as TGTGCCATCAAGGGACAGGGTGTCAACGAGCAGTACTTC.